These 27 T cell receptor beta chains came from one sample sequenced in a study of beta chain features in type 1 diabetes. Every isolated RNA sample was fully reverse transcribed, so sequencing captured expressed TCRB transcripts. TCRdb's table, derived via immunoSEQ multiplex PCR, lists solely in-frame clones and lacks some. There are 900,000 or so clones in the sample; 15% to 20% occur only once, and about 0.02% lies in the top ten. Sequenced input: naive CD4+ T cells from blood. The receptor source for this set is a young woman in good health.

This chain uses TRBV10-3 with TRBJ2-1, with no clear D. With 6 bases removed from V and 6 bases from J, the gap between germline ends came to 18 bases. The CDR3 has 15 amino acids. Germline CDR1 reads ENHRY; CDR2 reads SYGVKD. CDR3 amino acids: CAISLSPPKSNEQFF. Written as DNA, the CDR3 is TGTGCCATCAGCCTATCTCCCCCAAAATCCAATGAGCAGTTCTTC.

A few counts support this clone. V is TRBV5-1 and J is TRBJ2-5; D is perhaps TRBD2 (6 bases). Germline V lookup: CDR1 SGHRS, CDR2 YFSETQ. Trimming pared 0 bases from V and 0 bases from J, leaving 6 bases between. CDR3 length: 14 residues. CDR3 coding DNA: TGCGCCAGCAGCTTGGCGGGAGACCAAGAGACCCAGTACTTC. It codes for CASSLAGDQETQYF. Supplemented by reference TRBV5-1 and TRBJ2-5, the full variable domain reads KAGVTQTPRYLIKTRGQQVTLSCSPISGHRSVSWYQQTPGQGLQFLFEYFSETQRNKGNFPGRFSGRQFSNSRSEMNVSTLELGDSALYLCASSLAGDQETQYFGPGTRLLVL.

This clone was detected a few times. The chain couples TRBV7-3 to TRBJ1-1; D uncertain. CDR1 and CDR2 (germline): SGHTA, FQGTGA. Trimming took 4 bases from V and 5 from J, leaving 11 bases between them. CDR3 length: 13 amino acids. The CDR3 DNA is TGTGCCAGCAGCTCAGCACGGGGTACTGAAGCTTTCTTT. It translates to CASSSARGTEAFF.

The chain is built from TRBV7-2 and TRBJ2-1; TRBD2 agrees at 10 bases. The germline gives CDR1 SGHTA, CDR2 FQGNSA. The CDR3 spans 16 residues. The V segment lost 3 bases and the J segment 6 bases; nucleotides outside the gene matches: 8. CDR3 in DNA: TGTGCCAGCAGCTTCGATAGCGGGAGGTTTCGCAATGAGCAGTTCTTC. Its protein product is CASSFDSGRFRNEQFF.

This clone was recorded a few times. CDR3 nucleotide sequence: TGTGCCATCAGTGGCCAGGGGGCAACTAGCGCATCCTACAATGAGCAGTTCTTC. This gives the protein CAISGQGATSASYNEQFF. The J gene is TRBJ2-1, the V gene TRBV10-3; weak D call: TRBD1 (8 bases). The V gene lost 4 bases and the J gene lost 1 base, with 20 bases spanning the gap. The CDR3 is 18 residues long. Germline-derived CDR1 and CDR2 are ENHRY and SYGVKD.

This clone appeared a few times. The rearrangement joins TRBV11-2 to TRBJ2-2; TRBD1 or TRBD2 may be the D gene (5 bases each). The V gene lost 3 bases and the J gene lost 8 bases, with 19 bases spanning the gap. The germline gives CDR1 SGHAT, CDR2 FQNNGV. The length of the CDR3 is 16 residues. This chain's CDR3 is CASSFRDPSNRGELFF. DNA for the CDR3: TGTGCCAGCAGCTTCCGGGACCCCTCTAACAGAGGGGAGCTGTTTTTT.

This clone was picked up one time. The chain has TRBV6-5 and TRBJ1-3; perhaps TRBD1 as D (5 bases). This CDR3 contains 13 residues. Trimming cost V 5 bases and J 9 bases, with 14 bases left between them. CDR1 and CDR2 (germline): MNHEY, SVGAGI. Here the CDR3 DNA reads TGTGCCAGCAGTAGGACGGGCGGGGGCACCATATATTTT. Translated: CASSRTGGGTIYF.

In regard to this clone: At the DNA level, this CDR3 is encoded by other sequences in the same sample as well. The chain uses TRBV11-2 and TRBJ2-1, with 11 bases fitting TRBD2. CDR1 and CDR2 (germline): SGHAT, FQNNGV. V was clipped by 1 base and J by 5 bases; unmatched bases: 1. This CDR3 spans 15 amino acids. The CDR3 bases are TGTGCCAGCAGCTTAGGACTAGCGGGACACAATGAGCAGTTCTTC. The encoded protein is CASSLGLAGHNEQFF. The complete variable domain, with remaining parts taken from reference TRBV11-2 and TRBJ2-1, reads EAGVAQSPRYKIIEKRQSVAFWCNPISGHATLYWYQQILGQGPKLLIQFQNNGVVDDSQLPKDRFSAERLKGVDSTLKIQPAKLEDSAVYLCASSLGLAGHNEQFFGPGTRLTVL.

This clone was seen a few times. The V and J genes are TRBV7-9 and TRBJ2-3; 7 nucleotides line up with TRBD2. Germline loops: CDR1 SEHNR, CDR2 FQNEAQ (reference sequence). The V and J ends lost 8 bases and 2 bases, in that order; junction bases with no gene match: 10. The CDR3 covers 15 residues. CDR3 residues: CASALSGTNTDTQYF. The CDR3 coding sequence is TGTGCCAGCGCTCTATCCGGGACTAACACAGATACGCAGTATTTT.

This clone turned up a few times. The chain is built from TRBV20-1 and TRBJ1-2, with D perhaps matching TRBD1 (5 bases). Trimming shortened V by 4 bases and J by 5 bases, and 8 bases separated the two germline ends. The germline V gene has CDR1 DFQATT and CDR2 SNEGSKA (reference sequence). The CDR3 is made up of 11 amino acids. This chain's CDR3 is CSAKRQYGYTF. DNA of the CDR3: TGCAGTGCTAAACGACAGTATGGCTACACCTTC.

This clone was counted once. V usage is TRBV25-1 and J usage is TRBJ2-1; maybe TRBD2 (6 bases). The ends were cut back, 4 bases at V and 5 bases at J, with 21 bases in the middle. The CDR3 has 17 residues. The germline V gene has CDR1 MGHDK and CDR2 SYGVNS. Here the CDR3 DNA reads TGTGCCAGCAGTGCCTCCCTAGCTAGCGCCTTAAACAATGAGCAGTTCTTC. Amino acid sequence: CASSASLASALNNEQFF.

The chain carries TRBV25-1 and TRBJ2-7, with D maybe TRBD1 (5 bases). The ends were cut back, 1 base at V and 1 base at J, with 11 bases in the middle. CDR1 and CDR2 from the germline V gene are MGHDK and SYGVNS. The CDR3 length is 15 residues. In DNA form, the CDR3 reads TGTGCCAGCAGTGAATGCCAACAGGTTTCCTACGAGCAGTACTTC. Protein sequence: CASSECQQVSYEQYF.

Comment on this clone: Additional DNA sequences in this sample encode the identical CDR3. The chain links TRBV5-1 to TRBJ2-1; TRBD2 matches at 12 bases. The germline V gene has CDR1 SGHRS and CDR2 YFSETQ. The J segment lost 7 bases and the V segment lost 4 bases, leaving 3 bases of the junction unmatched. CDR3 size: 14 residues. The DNA for the CDR3 is TGCGCCAGCAGCCTAGCGGGAGGGCCTAATGAGCAGTTCTTC. Its protein product is CASSLAGGPNEQFF.

There are a few counts of this clone. The chain carries TRBV29-1 and TRBJ2-5; D possibly matches TRBD1 or TRBD2 (6 bases each). The CDR3 is made up of 12 amino acids. Germline V gene data show CDR1 as SQVTM and CDR2 as ANQGSEA. With 7 bases removed from V and 5 bases from J, the gap between germline ends came to 14 bases. The CDR3 loop reads CSGLGGGETQYF. CDR3 DNA: TGCAGCGGGTTAGGGGGAGGTGAGACCCAGTACTTC.

The chain recombines TRBV7-8 with TRBJ2-7; D might be TRBD2 (6 bases). This CDR3 comprises 11 residues. Germline V lookup: CDR1 SGHVS, CDR2 FQNEAQ. V was shortened by 2 bases and J by 12 bases, with 11 bases between the two germline ends. For the CDR3, the DNA is TGTGCCAGCAGCTTAAATCGGGAGTGGTACTTC. It encodes CASSLNREWYF.

The chain carries TRBV4-3 and TRBJ1-2; D is perhaps TRBD1 (5 bases). Germline CDR1 and CDR2: LGHNA and YSLEER. The CDR3 runs 14 residues. Trimming removed 6 bases at V and 2 bases at J, with 13 bases between. The CDR3 DNA is TGCGCCAGCAGAGATGCAGGGCGCAACTATGGCTACACCTTC. Its protein product is CASRDAGRNYGYTF.

The chain combines TRBV7-2 with TRBJ2-5; a possible D gene is TRBD1 (5 bases). Trimming removed 1 base at V and 4 bases at J, with 10 bases between. Germline V gives CDR1 SGHTA, CDR2 FQGNSA. This CDR3 is 14 amino acids long. CDR3 bases: TGTGCCAGCAGCTTAGTTGGGGCCCCAGAGACCCAGTACTTC. It is translated as CASSLVGAPETQYF.

The V and J genes are TRBV28 and TRBJ2-2; D is uncertain. This CDR3 contains 13 residues. The germline V and J ends were trimmed by 5 bases and 1 base, with 5 bases remaining between them. Germline CDR1 and CDR2: MDHEN and SYDVKM. The CDR3 here is CASSLVNTGELFF. The CDR3 DNA reads as TGTGCCAGCAGTCTTGTGAACACCGGGGAGCTGTTTTTT.

The chain is built from TRBV4-2 and TRBJ2-2; TRBD2 matches at 8 bases. The CDR3 spans 17 residues. The V gene's germline CDR1 is LGHNA and CDR2 YNFKEQ. J gave up 4 bases and V 0 bases, and 7 bases lay outside the gene matches. The DNA of the CDR3 is TGTGCCAGCAGCCAAGATAGATCAACTAGCGGCACCGGGGAGCTGTTTTTT. This translates into CASSQDRSTSGTGELFF.

The chain links TRBV7-3 to TRBJ2-2; maybe TRBD2 (6 bases). Trimming shortened V by 1 base and J by 5 bases, and 11 bases separated the two germline ends. The CDR3 sequence is 15 residues long. The germline V gene has CDR1 SGHTA and CDR2 FQGTGA. As DNA, the CDR3 is TGTGCCAGCAGCTTAAAAGGCGCGGGGACCGGGGAGCTGTTTTTT. Amino acid sequence: CASSLKGAGTGELFF.

The chain employs TRBV2 and TRBJ2-7; the match to TRBD2 covers 9 bases. Losses at the gene ends were 7 bases for V and 0 bases for J; bases not matched to a gene: 22. This CDR3 is built from 20 residues. From germline, CDR1 is SNHLY and CDR2 FYNNEI. The chain's CDR3 is CASTRSRRTSAHGASYEQYF. CDR3 coding DNA: TGTGCCAGCACTAGGTCGAGACGGACTAGCGCCCACGGGGCCTCCTACGAGCAGTACTTC.

CDR3 sequence: CASSSKTQYF. The CDR3 coding sequence is TGTGCCAGCAGTTCGAAGACCCAGTACTTC. V is TRBV11-2 and J is TRBJ2-5; D unresolved. This CDR3 has 10 residues. CDR1 is SGHAT, CDR2 FQNNGV, per germline. V shed 6 bases and J shed 6 bases, with 5 bases lying between them.

The chain carries TRBV19 and TRBJ2-4; possible D gene TRBD1, 6 bases. This CDR3 has 17 residues. Trimming removed 5 bases from V and 6 bases from J, with 23 bases in between. Germline assignment: CDR1 LNHDA and CDR2 SQIVND (reference sequence). CDR3: CASSQDSNGALRNIQYF. The DNA of the CDR3 is TGTGCCAGTAGTCAGGACAGCAACGGGGCACTCAGAAACATTCAGTACTTC. Drawing the rest from reference TRBV19 and TRBJ2-4, the complete variable domain is DGGITQSPKYLFRKEGQNVTLSCEQNLNHDAMYWYRQDPGQGLRLIYYSQIVNDFQKGDIAEGYSVSREKKESFPLTVTSAQKNPTAFYLCASSQDSNGALRNIQYFGAGTRLSVL.

V gene TRBV28 combines with J gene TRBJ1-2; TRBD1 is a possible D gene (6 bases). Germline V gene data show CDR1 as MDHEN and CDR2 as SYDVKM. Between the trimmed V and J ends, which lost 5 bases and 2 bases, there was a span of 9 bases. This CDR3 spans 13 amino acids. CDR3 coding DNA: TGTGCCAGCAGTCGGACAGACAACTATGGCTACACCTTC. This translates into CASSRTDNYGYTF.

This clone was detected many times. The chain combines TRBV10-3 with TRBJ2-7, with 9 positions matching TRBD2. The CDR3 length is 14 residues. Germline V lookup: CDR1 ENHRY, CDR2 SYGVKD. Germline trimming cut 4 bases from V and 2 bases from J; bases unmatched to any gene: 3. This CDR3 is CAISGVAGAYEQYF. The CDR3 region has the DNA TGTGCCATCAGTGGGGTAGCGGGAGCCTACGAGCAGTACTTC.

This clone was detected a few times. V is TRBV7-3 and J is TRBJ2-2; 7 bases map to TRBD1. V trimming: 5 bases; J trimming: 7 bases; junction bases outside the gene matches: 4. The germline V gene has CDR1 SGHTA and CDR2 FQGTGA. This CDR3 spans 13 amino acids. The CDR3 region is CASSPGQDGELFF. The CDR3 DNA follows: TGTGCCAGCAGCCCCGGACAGGACGGGGAGCTGTTTTTT.

To note about this clone: The junction and the germline gene differ at one end; a read error may be behind it. This sequence joins TRBV7-2 and TRBJ2-7; D is possibly TRBD1 or TRBD2 (5 bases each). CDR1 SGHTA and CDR2 FQGNSA come from the germline V gene. The CDR3 extends over 15 amino acids. CDR3 loop: CASSLVVGVLYEPYF. CDR3 sequence (DNA): TGTGCCAGCAGCTTAGTCGTGGGGGTTCTCTACGAGCCGTACTTC.